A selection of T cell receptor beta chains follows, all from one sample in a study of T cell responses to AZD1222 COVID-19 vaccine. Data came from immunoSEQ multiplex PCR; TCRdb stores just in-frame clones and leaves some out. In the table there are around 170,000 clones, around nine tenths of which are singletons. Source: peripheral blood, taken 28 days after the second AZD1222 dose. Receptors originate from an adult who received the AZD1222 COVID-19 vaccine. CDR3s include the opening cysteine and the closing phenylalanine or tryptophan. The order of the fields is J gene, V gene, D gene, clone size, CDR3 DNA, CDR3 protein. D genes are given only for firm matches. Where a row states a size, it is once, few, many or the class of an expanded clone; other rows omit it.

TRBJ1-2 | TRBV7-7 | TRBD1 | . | TGTGCCAGCAGCGCAGCCGGGACAGACTTGGCTGGCTACACCTTC | CASSAAGTDLAGYTF
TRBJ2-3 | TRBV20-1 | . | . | TGCAGTACGAGAGCAGATACGCAGTATTTT | CSTRADTQYF
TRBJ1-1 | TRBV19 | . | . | TGTGCCAGTAGTATAAGGGGGAGGACGGGGACTGAAGCTTTCTTT | CASSIRGRTGTEAFF
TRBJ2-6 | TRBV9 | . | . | TGTGCCAGCAGCCTCCGACAGAGCTCTGGGGCCAACGTCCTGACTTTC | CASSLRQSSGANVLTF
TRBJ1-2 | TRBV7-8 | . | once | TGTGCCAGCAGTCTTGGGTTAGACTATGGCTACACCTTC | CASSLGLDYGYTF
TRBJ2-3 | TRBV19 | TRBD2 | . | TGTGCCAGTAGTATGATGGCCGGGACTAGCGGGAGCTCAGATACGCAGTATTTT | CASSMMAGTSGSSDTQYF
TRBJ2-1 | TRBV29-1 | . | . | TGCAGCGTCCGAAATTGGCTAGCCGATGAGCAGTTCTTC | CSVRNWLADEQFF
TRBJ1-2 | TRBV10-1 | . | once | TGCGCCAGCAGCCCGACAGCCGCCTATGGCTACACCTTC | CASSPTAAYGYTF
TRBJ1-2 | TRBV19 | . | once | TGTGCCAGTAAGGACAGACCCCCTTTTACTATTACCTTC | CASKDRPPFTITF
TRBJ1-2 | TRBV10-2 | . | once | TGCGCCAGCAGTGAGTATGGGGGAATCGACGGCTACACCTTC | CASSEYGGIDGYTF
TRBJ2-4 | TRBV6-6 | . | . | TGTGCCAGCAGTTTGGTAGACATTCAGTACTTC | CASSLVDIQYF
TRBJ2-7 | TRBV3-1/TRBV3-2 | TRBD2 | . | TGTGCCAGCAGCCAAGTGGGAGGGACCGGCGGCGAGCAGTACTTC | CASSQVGGTGGEQYF
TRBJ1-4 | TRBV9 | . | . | TGTGCCAGCAGCGTAGTGATTGGGACCGAGGAAAAACTGTTTTTT | CASSVVIGTEEKLFF
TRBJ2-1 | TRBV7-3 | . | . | TGTGCCAGCAGGCCTCCCCCGGGTGCGGCGGGAAGCTCCTACAATGAGCAGTTCTTC | CASRPPPGAAGSSYNEQFF
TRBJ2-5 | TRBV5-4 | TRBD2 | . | TGTGCCAGCAGCTCAGCCGGGACTACCCAAGAGACCCAGTACTTC | CASSSAGTTQETQYF
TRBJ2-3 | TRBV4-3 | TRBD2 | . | TGCGCCAGCAGCCAAGATCCCCTAGCGGGGCATACAGATACGCAGTATTTT | CASSQDPLAGHTDTQYF
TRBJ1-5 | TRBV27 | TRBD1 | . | TGTGCCAGCAGTTTAGGCAGGGGGGTTAGCAATCAGCCCCAGCATTTT | CASSLGRGVSNQPQHF
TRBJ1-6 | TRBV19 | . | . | TGTGCCAGTAGCCGTACAGAGAGCTCCCTTAATTCACCCCTCCACTTT | CASSRTESSLNSPLHF
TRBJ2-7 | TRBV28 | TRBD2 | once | TGTGCCAGCAGTGGGCTAGCGGGAGTGATCTACGAGCAGTACTTC | CASSGLAGVIYEQYF
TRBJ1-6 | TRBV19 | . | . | TGTGCCAGTAGAAACGGGGATCTTTCTTCACCCCTCCACTTT | CASRNGDLSSPLHF
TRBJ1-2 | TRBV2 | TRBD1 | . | TGTGCCAAACCGGGACAGGCTTCGGATGGCTACACCTTC | CAKPGQASDGYTF
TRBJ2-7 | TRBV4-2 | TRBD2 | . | TGTGCCAGCAGCCAGACGACCGGGACTAGCTACTCCTACGAGCAGTACTTC | CASSQTTGTSYSYEQYF
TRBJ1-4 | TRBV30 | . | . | TGTGCCTGGGGGGACGGGGGAAATGAAAAACTGTTTTTT | CAWGDGGNEKLFF
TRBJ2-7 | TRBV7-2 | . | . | TGTGCCAGCAGCTCCTACGGTTACGAGCAGTACTTC | CASSSYGYEQYF
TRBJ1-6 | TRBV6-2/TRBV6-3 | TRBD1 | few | TGTGCCAGCAGTTCCAGGACAGGGCGTCTGGGCTCACCCCTCCACTTT | CASSSRTGRLGSPLHF
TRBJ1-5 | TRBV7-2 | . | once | TGTGCCAGCAGCTTAGAGGGGCCCCAGCATTTT | CASSLEGPQHF
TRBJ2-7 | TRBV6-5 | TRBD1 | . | TGTGCCAGCAGGGTACAGGGGAACTACGAGCAGTACTTC | CASRVQGNYEQYF
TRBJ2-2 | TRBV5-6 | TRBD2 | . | TGTGCCAGCAGCTTGGTAACTAGCGGGGAAAACACCGGGGAGCTGTTTTTT | CASSLVTSGENTGELFF
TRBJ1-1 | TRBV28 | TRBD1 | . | TGTGCCAGCGAGGGACAGACTGAAGCTTTCTTT | CASEGQTEAFF
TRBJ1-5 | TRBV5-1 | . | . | TGCGCCAGCAGGGCCGGGGGCCGGGATAGCAATCAGCCCCAGCATTTT | CASRAGGRDSNQPQHF
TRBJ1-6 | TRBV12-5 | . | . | TGTGCTAGTGGTTTGCCTTACTCCAGCTCCTATAATTCACCCCTCCACTTT | CASGLPYSSSYNSPLHF
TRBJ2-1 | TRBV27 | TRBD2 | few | TGTGCCAGCAGTTTATACGAACTAGCGGGAGTCGGCAATGAGCAGTTCTTC | CASSLYELAGVGNEQFF
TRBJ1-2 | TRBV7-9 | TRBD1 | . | TGTGCCAGCAGCTCCGGACAGGCGAGAGGCTACACCTTC | CASSSGQARGYTF
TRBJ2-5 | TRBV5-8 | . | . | TGTGCCAGCACCTCCGACGTGGCTGAGACCCAGTACTTC | CASTSDVAETQYF
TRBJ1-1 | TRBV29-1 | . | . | TGCAGCGTGCCCCCCGTGTTCTGGAACACTGAAGCTTTCTTT | CSVPPVFWNTEAFF
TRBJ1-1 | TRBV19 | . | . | TGTGCCAGTAGTCAATATGGAACTGAAGCTTTCTTT | CASSQYGTEAFF
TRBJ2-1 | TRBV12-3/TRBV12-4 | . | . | TGTGCCAGCGGGTTTAAATACAATGAGCAGTTCTTC | CASGFKYNEQFF
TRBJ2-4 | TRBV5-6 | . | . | TGTGCCAGCAGCTTTCCGGGAACCGATAAAAACATTCAGTACTTC | CASSFPGTDKNIQYF
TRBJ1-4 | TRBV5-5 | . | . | TGTGCCAGCAGCTTGGAATCAGGGGCTAATGAAAAACTGTTTTTT | CASSLESGANEKLFF
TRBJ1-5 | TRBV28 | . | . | TGTGCCAGCAGCATTCCGCTTCAGGGGACAAATCAGCCCCAGCATTTT | CASSIPLQGTNQPQHF
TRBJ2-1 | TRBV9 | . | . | TGTGCCAGCAGCGTAGACGGCAACTCCTACAATGAGCAGTTCTTC | CASSVDGNSYNEQFF
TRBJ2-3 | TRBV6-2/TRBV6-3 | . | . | TGTGCCAGCAGTTACTCGACTAGCACAGATACGCAGTATTTT | CASSYSTSTDTQYF
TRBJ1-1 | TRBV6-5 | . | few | TGTGCCAGCAGTTACTCGGAGGACAGAGCACTGACTGCTTTCTTT | CASSYSEDRALTAFF
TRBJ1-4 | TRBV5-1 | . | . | TGCGCCAGCAGCGTGGACAGCCCTAATGAAAAACTGTTTTTT | CASSVDSPNEKLFF
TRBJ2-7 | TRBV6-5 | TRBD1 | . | TGTGCCAGCAGCCAGACAGGGGTCGGGTACGAGCAGTACTTC | CASSQTGVGYEQYF
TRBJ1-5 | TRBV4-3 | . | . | TGCGCCAGCAGCCAAGATCTTGGACAGCGCAATCAGCCCCAGCATTTT | CASSQDLGQRNQPQHF
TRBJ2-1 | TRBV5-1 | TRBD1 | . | TGCGCCAGCAGCGGGGGACAGGGCTATGAGCAGTTCTTC | CASSGGQGYEQFF
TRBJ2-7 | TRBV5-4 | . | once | TGTGCCAGCAGCCGGGGGACCGCCTACGAGCAGTACTTC | CASSRGTAYEQYF
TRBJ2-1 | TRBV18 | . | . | TGTGCCAGCTCACCGATCGAGCGTACACCGTACAATGAGCAGTTCTTC | CASSPIERTPYNEQFF
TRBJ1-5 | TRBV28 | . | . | TGTGCCAGCAGTTCCAGGGGTCAGCCCCAGCATTTT | CASSSRGQPQHF
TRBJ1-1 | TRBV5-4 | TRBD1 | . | TGTGCCAGCAGCTCCAGCAGGGGGGGTTTCACTGAAGCTTTCTTT | CASSSSRGGFTEAFF